A single sample is the source of the 3 T cell receptor beta chains below, sequenced in a study of cytomegalovirus exposure and HLA in healthy donors. This PCR relied on a set of 60 Vbeta primers and 13 Jbeta primers. Clones were read by immunoSEQ multiplex PCR, and TCRdb kept only the in-frame ones, dropping some. The data show over 70,000 clones, with roughly 81% seen just once and over 9.5% held by the top ten. Sequenced input: PBMCs. These receptors came from a human donor in good health.

This sequence joins TRBV29-1 and TRBJ2-1; weak D call: TRBD2 (5 bases). CDR1 and CDR2 (germline): SQVTM, ANQGSEA. Trimming removed 2 bases at V and 5 bases at J, with 25 bases between. CDR3 length: 18 residues. The CDR3 loop reads CSVESRSKTPTEDNEQFF. The DNA of the CDR3 is TGCAGCGTTGAATCCCGATCTAAGACCCCGACGGAGGACAATGAGCAGTTCTTC.

The chain is built from TRBV10-3 and TRBJ1-2; 11 bases agree with TRBD1. CDR3 length: 16 amino acids. V lost 6 bases, J lost 4 bases, and 10 bases stayed unmatched. Germline V gives CDR1 ENHRY, CDR2 SYGVKD. CDR3: CAIRTPGTGGFYGYTF. CDR3 nucleotide sequence: TGTGCCATCAGGACCCCCGGGACAGGGGGTTTCTATGGCTACACCTTC.

This clone was observed a single time. CDR3 amino acids: CASSLLSGINQPQHF. The CDR3 DNA is TGTGCCAGCAGTTTATTATCAGGTATCAATCAGCCCCAGCATTTT. The genes are TRBV28 and TRBJ1-5, with no clear D. CDR1 is MDHEN, CDR2 SYDVKM, per germline. V shed 1 base and J shed 3 bases, with 10 bases lying between them. The CDR3 runs 15 residues.